What follows are 11 T cell receptor beta chains derived from one specimen sequenced in a study of intratumoral heterogeneity in liver cancer. The protocol was immunoSEQ multiplex PCR, while the TCRdb copy is restricted to in-frame clones and leaves out a portion. The sample includes 20,000 or so clones, roughly 66% of them seen just once. Sequencing was performed on tumor-adjacent normal tissue, taken before any cancer treatment. These receptors were obtained from a woman in her 70s with hepatocellular carcinoma.

V gene TRBV19 combines with J gene TRBJ2-3, with 14 positions matching TRBD2. There are 15 residues in the CDR3. With V trimmed by 2 bases and J by 9 bases, 4 bases remained unmatched. Germline loops: CDR1 LNHDA, CDR2 SQIVND (reference sequence). The CDR3 reads CASSITGLAGVTQYF. DNA of the CDR3: TGTGCCAGTAGTATAACGGGACTAGCGGGAGTCACGCAGTATTTT.

V usage is TRBV28 and J usage is TRBJ1-6; D remains ambiguous. This CDR3 has 12 amino acids. V was shortened by 3 bases and J by 7 bases, with 4 bases between the two germline ends. CDR1 MDHEN and CDR2 SYDVKM come from the germline V gene. The CDR3 is CASSFTNSPLHF. CDR3 DNA: TGTGCCAGCAGTTTCACGAATTCACCCCTCCACTTT.

The chain joins TRBV30 to TRBJ2-1; tentatively, D is TRBD1 or TRBD2 (8 bases each). Per the germline V gene, CDR1 is GTSNPN and CDR2 is SVGIG (reference sequence). Trimming removed 0 bases from V and 4 bases from J, with 22 bases in between. CDR3 length: 18 amino acids. The CDR3 region has the DNA TGTGCCTGGAGTGTACAACAGGGGGTAATAGCGGGATACAATGAGCAGTTCTTC. Residues: CAWSVQQGVIAGYNEQFF. The variable domain in full, with the rest retrieved from reference TRBV30 and TRBJ2-1, is SQTIHQWPATLVQPVGSPLSLECTVEGTSNPNLYWYRQAAGRGLQLLFYSVGIGQISSEVPQNLSASRPQDRQFILSSKKLLLSDSGFYLCAWSVQQGVIAGYNEQFFGPGTRLTVL.

CDR3 region: CASSHAGREDEQYF. CDR3 DNA sequence: TGTGCCAGCAGTCATGCGGGGCGGGAGGACGAGCAGTACTTC. The chain couples TRBV6-5 to TRBJ2-7, with TRBD2 matching 8 bases. Looked up from germline, CDR1 is MNHEY and CDR2 is SVGAGI. The V and J ends lost 5 bases and 5 bases, in that order; junction bases with no gene match: 8. The CDR3 is made up of 14 amino acids.

V is TRBV28 and J is TRBJ1-1; D call uncertain. Germline CDR1 is MDHEN and CDR2 is SYDVKM. The CDR3 is made up of 13 amino acids. Trimming cost V 2 bases and J 0 bases, with 4 bases left between them. CDR3 protein: CASSLTVNTEAFF. CDR3 nucleotides: TGTGCCAGCAGTTTAACGGTGAACACTGAAGCTTTCTTT.

V usage is TRBV24-1 and J usage is TRBJ2-4; 10 bases align to TRBD1. The CDR3 contains 13 residues. Unmatched junction bases numbered 4, after V lost 4 bases and J lost 11 bases. Germline V gene lookup returns CDR1 KGHDR and CDR2 SFDVKD. The CDR3 DNA sequence: TGTGCCACCAGTGAACCCGGGACAGGGGTTCAGTACTTC. It specifies CATSEPGTGVQYF.

The rearrangement joins TRBV27 to TRBJ2-7; D is unclear. Germline CDR1 MNHEY, CDR2 SMNVEV (reference sequence). V gave up 5 bases and J gave up 3 bases, with 17 bases separating them. The CDR3 is made up of 15 amino acids. This CDR3 is CASSGPGANLYEQYF. CDR3 nucleotide sequence: TGTGCCAGCAGTGGCCCCGGCGCAAATCTCTACGAGCAGTACTTC.

The V gene is TRBV24-1, the J gene TRBJ2-2, with 10 bases identical to TRBD1. The CDR3 consists of 12 residues. The trim removed 9 bases at V and 6 bases at J, leaving 0 bases unmatched. Germline CDR1 reads KGHDR; CDR2 reads SFDVKD. The CDR3 is CATGQGAGELFF. The CDR3 region has the DNA TGTGCCACCGGACAGGGGGCCGGGGAGCTGTTTTTT.

This chain connects TRBV28 to TRBJ1-4, with D possibly TRBD1 on 5 matching bases. V was pared by 5 bases and J by 0 bases, with 10 bases between. Germline V gene sequence: CDR1 MDHEN, CDR2 SYDVKM. There are 15 residues in the CDR3. Here the CDR3 reads CASSGGSATNEKLFF. As DNA, the CDR3 is TGTGCCAGCAGTGGGGGATCTGCAACTAATGAAAAACTGTTTTTT. The variable domain in full, with the rest retrieved from reference TRBV28 and TRBJ1-4, is DVKVTQSSRYLVKRTGEKVFLECVQDMDHENMFWYRQDPGLGLRLIYFSYDVKMKEKGDIPEGYSVSREKKERFSLILESASTNQTSMYLCASSGGSATNEKLFFGSGTQLSVL.

The chain carries TRBV2 and TRBJ2-3; D gene unclear. CDR1 is SNHLY, CDR2 FYNNEI, per germline. Trimming pared 6 bases from V and 4 bases from J, leaving 5 bases between. This CDR3 comprises 11 residues. CDR3 nucleotides: TGTGCCAGCAGCCTCGCAGATACGCAGTATTTT. Its protein is CASSLADTQYF.

The CDR3 reads CASSSTGGRKQPQHF. CDR3 nucleotides: TGTGCCAGCAGTTCGACAGGGGGGCGAAAGCAGCCCCAGCATTTT. The chain is built from TRBV7-8 and TRBJ1-5; 9 bases are a match to TRBD1. Germline CDR1 reads SGHVS; CDR2 reads FQNEAQ. The junction had 10 bases not matched to a gene; V was cut back by 6 bases and J by 7 bases. The CDR3 loop spans 15 amino acids.